Listed here are 18 T cell receptor beta chains from one sample, sequenced in a study of shared clonotypes between healthy human individuals. Method: immunoSEQ multiplex PCR; TCRdb's copy keeps in-frame clones and lacks some. The sample has about 2.5 million clones, around 90% seen once. The sequenced material came from naive CD4+ T cells from PBMCs. Noted subset: CD45RA+ positively selected. All receptors derive from a man aged 18 to 29 in good health. Some clones in this sample may be carry-over from other donors' samples.

The chain is built from TRBV19 and TRBJ1-2; 9 nucleotides match TRBD1. The CDR3 extends over 16 amino acids. CDR1 is LNHDA and CDR2 is SQIVND in the germline V gene (reference sequence). V shed 3 bases, J shed 0 bases, and the junction held 5 bases outside the gene matches. The CDR3 loop is CASSMGQGSTNYGYTF. Here the CDR3 DNA reads TGTGCCAGTAGTATGGGACAGGGATCAACTAACTATGGCTACACCTTC.

The V call is TRBV5-1, the J call TRBJ2-3; D is perhaps TRBD2 (5 bases). Germline CDR1 and CDR2: SGHRS and YFSETQ. The CDR3 runs 14 residues. Trimming took 4 bases from V and 8 from J, leaving 17 bases between them. The chain's CDR3 is CASSSGGGWSTQYF. The CDR3 DNA is TGCGCCAGCAGCAGTGGAGGCGGGTGGAGTACGCAGTATTTT.

A remark on this clone: The sample carries other DNA sequences with the same CDR3. The rearrangement uses TRBV29-1 and TRBJ2-7, with 7 bases identical to TRBD2. Unmatched junction bases numbered 8, after V lost 6 bases and J lost 3 bases. Per the germline V gene, CDR1 is SQVTM and CDR2 is ANQGSEA. The CDR3 sequence is 13 residues long. CDR3 DNA sequence: TGCAGCGTAGGAGGGCTAGCGGTCTACGAGCAGTACTTC. Its protein product is CSVGGLAVYEQYF.

The chain joins TRBV20-1 to TRBJ2-5; TRBD2 matches at 8 bases. Germline trimming cut 3 bases from V and 11 bases from J; bases unmatched to any gene: 5. CDR3 length: 11 residues. Germline CDR1 is DFQATT and CDR2 is SNEGSKA (reference sequence). The CDR3 nucleotides are TGCAGTGCTAGTTGGGAGCGGGAGCAGTACTTC. The encoded protein is CSASWEREQYF.

This sequence joins TRBV11-1 and TRBJ1-5; maybe TRBD1 (6 bases). CDR3 length equals 15 residues. V was cut by 5 bases and J by 4 bases, with 15 bases left in between. From germline, CDR1 is SGHAT and CDR2 FQDESV (reference sequence). The CDR3 DNA reads TGTGCCAGCAGCGCAAACGGACAGACAAATCAGCCCCAGCATTTT. Protein: CASSANGQTNQPQHF.

This sequence joins TRBV18 and TRBJ2-7; D call uncertain. CDR1 is KGHSH, CDR2 LQKENI, per germline. V gave up 2 bases and J gave up 6 bases, with 14 bases separating them. This CDR3 has 14 residues. CDR3 residues: CASSPGQVTIEQYF. In DNA, the CDR3 is TGTGCCAGCTCACCAGGGCAGGTTACGATCGAGCAGTACTTC.

The rearrangement links TRBV18 to TRBJ2-3, with a weak D call TRBD1 (5 bases). The CDR3 length is 15 residues. Germline V lookup: CDR1 KGHSH, CDR2 LQKENI. V dropped 6 bases and J dropped 0 bases, with 13 bases sitting between them. CDR3 bases: TGTGCCAGCTCGCTCGACAGCTCTAGCACAGATACGCAGTATTTT. Protein: CASSLDSSSTDTQYF.

The rearrangement uses TRBV4-2 and TRBJ1-2, with a possible D match to TRBD1 (5 bases). In germline, CDR1 is LGHNA, CDR2 YNFKEQ. With 5 bases removed from V and 2 bases from J, the gap between germline ends came to 15 bases. The CDR3 spans 15 residues. The CDR3 spells CASSLARQGNYGYTF. CDR3 coding DNA: TGTGCCAGCAGCTTGGCCCGGCAGGGCAACTATGGCTACACCTTC.

About this clone: Other DNA sequences of this sample code for an identical CDR3. The chain recombines TRBV28 with TRBJ2-6, with unresolved D. The ends were cut back, 8 bases at V and 1 base at J, with 3 bases in the middle. Germline CDR1 reads MDHEN; CDR2 reads SYDVKM. The CDR3 covers 12 residues. DNA for the CDR3: TGTGCCAGCCTTTCTGGGGCCAACGTCCTGACTTTC. It specifies CASLSGANVLTF. The complete variable domain, with remaining parts taken from reference TRBV28 and TRBJ2-6, reads DVKVTQSSRYLVKRTGEKVFLECVQDMDHENMFWYRQDPGLGLRLIYFSYDVKMKEKGDIPEGYSVSREKKERFSLILESASTNQTSMYLCASLSGANVLTFGAGSRLTVL.

This rearrangement joins TRBV10-3 to TRBJ1-5, with 8 bases matching TRBD1. This CDR3 is 14 amino acids long. The ends lost 6 bases at V and 6 bases at J; junction bases unmatched: 7. The V gene's germline CDR1 is ENHRY and CDR2 SYGVKD. This CDR3 reads CAIRGQDSGQPQHF. CDR3 DNA: TGTGCCATCAGGGGACAGGATTCGGGTCAGCCCCAGCATTTT.

V is TRBV6-6 and J is TRBJ1-2; 11 bases agree with TRBD1. Germline trimming cut 6 bases from V and 5 bases from J; bases unmatched to any gene: 5. The CDR3 sequence is 14 residues long. Per germline, CDR1 MNHNY and CDR2 SVGAGI (reference sequence). The CDR3 loop is CASSHGTGGYGYTF. In DNA, the CDR3 is TGTGCCAGCAGCCACGGGACAGGGGGTTATGGCTACACCTTC.

The chain joins TRBV7-2 to TRBJ2-1; TRBD1 or TRBD2 may be the D gene (6 bases each). The CDR3 totals 14 residues. Germline loops: CDR1 SGHTA, CDR2 FQGNSA. V lost 1 base to trimming and J lost 9 bases, with 13 bases between them. CDR3 DNA: TGTGCCAGCAGCTTAGGAGGGGGGCGCTTTGAGCAGTTCTTC. Encoded protein: CASSLGGGRFEQFF.

This chain links TRBV15 with TRBJ2-1; D unresolved. Between the trimmed V and J ends, which lost 0 bases and 2 bases, there was a span of 8 bases. The CDR3 is 15 residues long. Germline lookup yields CDR1 LNHNV and CDR2 YYDKDF (reference sequence). This CDR3 is CATSRDLATYNEQFF. CDR3 nucleotides: TGTGCCACCAGCAGAGATTTAGCTACCTACAATGAGCAGTTCTTC.

The CDR3 nucleotides are TGCAGCGTCTCCGTCTGGGGAGGTGAAGCTTTCTTT. Amino acids: CSVSVWGGEAFF. The chain uses TRBV29-1 and TRBJ1-1; D remains ambiguous. This CDR3 contains 12 residues. The V end lost 6 bases, the J end lost 7 bases, and 15 bases lay between the germline ends. CDR1 is SQVTM and CDR2 is ANQGSEA in the germline V gene.

The rearrangement joins TRBV2 to TRBJ2-7; 14 bases align to TRBD2. CDR3 length: 14 amino acids. V was pared by 4 bases and J by 7 bases, with 3 bases of the junction left unmatched. From germline, CDR1 is SNHLY and CDR2 FYNNEI. The DNA of the CDR3 is TGTGCCAGCAGTGTTGGGACTAGCGGGGGTGAGCAGTACTTC. This sequence encodes CASSVGTSGGEQYF.

A note on this clone: Other DNA sequences in the same sample also yield this CDR3. This chain links TRBV9 with TRBJ2-3; the D gene is possibly TRBD2 (5 bases). The CDR3 covers 13 residues. Germline V gives CDR1 SGDLS, CDR2 YYNGEE. Trimming removed 0 bases at V and 4 bases at J, with 6 bases between. For the CDR3, the DNA is TGTGCCAGCAGCGTAGGAGGGTCAGATACGCAGTATTTT. Protein sequence: CASSVGGSDTQYF.

The chain employs TRBV13 and TRBJ1-1, with TRBD1 identical over 7 bases. With 0 bases clipped from V and 4 bases from J, the junction kept 11 bases outside the gene matches. This CDR3 has 17 residues. Germline-derived CDR1 and CDR2 are PRHDT and FYEKMQ (reference sequence). The CDR3 DNA is TGTGCCAGCAGCTTAGGCCGAGGGAGGGGGCGTTTCACTGAAGCTTTCTTT. This translates into CASSLGRGRGRFTEAFF. Filled out from reference TRBV13 and TRBJ1-1, the complete variable domain reads AAGVIQSPRHLIKEKRETATLKCYPIPRHDTVYWYQQGPGQDPQFLISFYEKMQSDKGSIPDRFSAQQFSDYHSELNMSSLELGDSALYFCASSLGRGRGRFTEAFFGQGTRLTVV.

The V and J genes are TRBV7-6 and TRBJ2-5, with TRBD2 as a possible D gene (6 bases). CDR3 length: 17 amino acids. Trimming pared 5 bases from V and 5 bases from J, leaving 24 bases between. Germline V gene sequence: CDR1 SGHVS, CDR2 FNYEAQ. The CDR3 spells CASSTRGPDRGRETQYF. The CDR3 nucleotides are TGTGCCAGCAGCACCCGTGGGCCTGACCGGGGGAGGGAGACCCAGTACTTC. Full variable domain (rest looked up from reference TRBV7-6 and TRBJ2-5): GAGVSQSPRYKVTKRGQDVALRCDPISGHVSLYWYRQALGQGPEFLTYFNYEAQQDKSGLPNDRFSAERPEGSISTLTIQRTEQRDSAMYRCASSTRGPDRGRETQYFGPGTRLLVL.